A selection of T cell receptor beta chains follows, all from one sample in a study of blood T cells in healthy people across ages. TCRdb re-called the 5' RACE reads with MiXCR, one entry per CDR3 protein. The sample yields over a million distinct CDR3 sequences, 35% to 45% seen once. The sequenced material came from blood. All receptors derive from a woman aged 18 to 35 in good health. CDR3s include the opening cysteine and the closing phenylalanine or tryptophan. D genes are given only for firm matches. For some rows the clone size is stated as once, few or many, or as a class when expanded; others skip it.

cdr3_nt | cdr3_aa | j_call | d_call | v_call | clone_size
TGCGCCAGCAGCCAAGCAGTCACAGATACGCAGTATTTT | CASSQAVTDTQYF | TRBJ2-3 | . | TRBV4-3 | many
TGTGCCAGCAGTCCCGGGCGGGAGTTGAACGAGCAGTACTTC | CASSPGRELNEQYF | TRBJ2-7 | TRBD2 | TRBV12-3/TRBV12-4 | .
TGTGCCAGCAGCTACTGGGCGGGCGCTCAAGAGACCCAGTACTTC | CASSYWAGAQETQYF | TRBJ2-5 | . | TRBV9 | .
TGTGCCAGCAGTTTAGGCGGGACCAACACTGAAGCTTTCTTT | CASSLGGTNTEAFF | TRBJ1-1 | . | TRBV7-9 | many
TGTGCCAGCAGTTTCCTAGCGGGGGGGCTACGGGAGACCCAGTACTTC | CASSFLAGGLRETQYF | TRBJ2-5 | TRBD2 | TRBV6-2/TRBV6-3 | .
TGTGCCATCAGTGAGTCTACGGGGGGGGTAGACAATGAGCAGTTCTTC | CAISESTGGVDNEQFF | TRBJ2-1 | TRBD2 | TRBV10-3 | .
TGTGCCAGCAGCGGAGTCTTAAATGAGCAGTTCTTC | CASSGVLNEQFF | TRBJ2-1 | . | TRBV9 | .
TGCAGTGCCCTCACTAGCGGGAGGGCCCAAAACATTCAGTACTTC | CSALTSGRAQNIQYF | TRBJ2-4 | TRBD2 | TRBV20-1 | few
TGTGCCACCAGTGATTCTCCGGGCCAGGTGAACACTGAAGCTTTCTTT | CATSDSPGQVNTEAFF | TRBJ1-1 | . | TRBV24-1 | .
TGTGCCAGCAGCCACGGACTAGCGGGAGACTCCTACAATGAGCAGTTCTTC | CASSHGLAGDSYNEQFF | TRBJ2-1 | TRBD2 | TRBV7-9 | few